Listed below are T cell receptor beta chains from one sample, sequenced in a study of T-cell memory formation after mild COVID-19. Each CDR3 protein gets one entry after TCRdb re-called the 5' RACE reads with MiXCR. The sample records over 70,000 distinct CDR3 sequences, about 16% being singletons. The sequenced sample was PBMCs or a T cell subset sorted from them (not recorded which). The receptor set was obtained from a man between 18 and 29 years old who had mild COVID-19 (a few samples of this study predate the infection). Cell type and time point are not known. CDR3s include the opening cysteine and the closing phenylalanine or tryptophan. A D gene is named only where the DNA matches it firmly. Size is stated for part of the rows, as once, few or many counts, or as a class when the clone is expanded.

v_gene	abundance	j_gene	d_gene	CDR3nt	CDR3aa
TRBV4-3	many	TRBJ1-5	-	TGCGCCAGCAGCCCATCTCCGGGGAATCAGCCCCAGCATTTT	CASSPSPGNQPQHF
TRBV9	-	TRBJ1-5	-	TGTGCCAGCAGCTCCCGGAACCGGGACAGCAATCAGCCCCAGCATTTT	CASSSRNRDSNQPQHF
TRBV10-3	-	TRBJ2-1	-	TGTGCCATCAGTCCGGACCAAATCGGATACAATGAGCAGTTCTTC	CAISPDQIGYNEQFF
TRBV7-9	few	TRBJ1-1	-	TGTGCCAGCACCCCATACGGGCCTGAAGCTTTCTTT	CASTPYGPEAFF
TRBV6-5	few	TRBJ2-5	-	TGTGCCAGCAGCCGGGTCCCTGACCGTTTTCAACAGACCCAGTACTTC	CASSRVPDRFQQTQYF
TRBV12-3/TRBV12-4	few	TRBJ2-6	-	TGTGCCAGCAGTTCATTAGTTTCTGGGGCCAACGTCCTGACTTTC	CASSSLVSGANVLTF
TRBV5-3	many	TRBJ2-1	-	TGTGCCAGAAGCTTGTGGTACGATGAGCAGTTCTTC	CARSLWYDEQFF
TRBV5-1	-	TRBJ2-1	-	TGCGCCAGCAGCTTGGCCCCAGGGGATCGGAACAATGAGCAGTTCTTC	CASSLAPGDRNNEQFF
TRBV4-3	-	TRBJ2-7	TRBD1	TGCGCCAGCAGCCAGGAGGGACAGGGGTCCCACGAGCAGTACTTC	CASSQEGQGSHEQYF
TRBV5-1	many	TRBJ2-4	-	TGCGCCAGCAGCTCCGACAGTGTTCGAACCAAAAACATTCAGTACTTC	CASSSDSVRTKNIQYF
TRBV7-9	-	TRBJ2-5	-	TGTGCCAGCAGCTTAGCCCCGGGTCCGTCAGAGACCCAGTACTTC	CASSLAPGPSETQYF
TRBV23-1	-	TRBJ1-2	TRBD1	TGCGCCAGCAGTCGTTGGGACAGGGACGTCGGTGGCTACACCTTC	CASSRWDRDVGGYTF
TRBV7-6	-	TRBJ1-1	-	TGTGCCAGCAGCTTAGCAGGGGGTATCGCTGAAGCTTTCTTT	CASSLAGGIAEAFF
TRBV6-1	many	TRBJ2-1	TRBD2	TGTGCCAGCAGGGGACTAGCGGGGGGGTCGAGTTACAATGAGCAGTTCTTC	CASRGLAGGSSYNEQFF
TRBV27	-	TRBJ2-7	-	TGTGCCAGCAGTAGAGGGAACACCTACTACGAGCAGTACTTC	CASSRGNTYYEQYF
TRBV21-1	-	TRBJ2-4	-	TGTGCCAGCAGCCTCCCGAAGTACAGGGACTCCGGTATCATTCAGTACTTC	CASSLPKYRDSGIIQYF
TRBV4-2	-	TRBJ1-2	-	TGTGCCAGCAGCCCTGGGGTTAACTATGGCTACACCTTC	CASSPGVNYGYTF
TRBV4-1	-	TRBJ2-3	TRBD2	TGCGCCAGCAGCCCGCTAGCGGTGGGGCTTGGGGCGGTAGATACGCAGTATTTT	CASSPLAVGLGAVDTQYF
TRBV9	-	TRBJ2-1	-	TGTGCCAGCAGTTTAGCGGAATCCTACAATGAGCAGTTCTTC	CASSLAESYNEQFF
TRBV7-9	-	TRBJ1-2	TRBD1	TGTGCCAGCAGCAACCGGACAGGGACCCACAACTATGGCTACACCTTC	CASSNRTGTHNYGYTF
TRBV7-9	-	TRBJ2-7	TRBD1	TGTGCCAGCAGCCCCAGAAGGACAGGCGCCTACGAGCAGTACTTC	CASSPRRTGAYEQYF
TRBV4-1	-	TRBJ2-3	-	TGCGCCAGCAGCCAAGCTGTGGTTTTTCTACGGGCAGATACGCAGTATTTT	CASSQAVVFLRADTQYF
TRBV5-1	many	TRBJ2-3	-	TGCGCCAGCAGCTTGGTGGGGGTTGTAACAGATACGCAGTATTTT	CASSLVGVVTDTQYF
TRBV7-2	-	TRBJ1-2	TRBD1	TGTGCCAGCAGCTTAACCTGGACAGGAAACTATGGCTACACCTTC	CASSLTWTGNYGYTF
TRBV7-9	few	TRBJ1-2	TRBD1	TGTGCCAGCAGCTTAGCCCGGGACAGAAGGTGGAGCGGCTACACCTTC	CASSLARDRRWSGYTF
TRBV3-1	few	TRBJ1-6	-	TGTGCCAGCAGCCAAGATGGCCGGGGGGCCGTCTATAATTCACCCCTCCACTTT	CASSQDGRGAVYNSPLHF
TRBV4-1	few	TRBJ1-5	-	TGCGCCAGCAGCCAAGCCAGGGGAGGCAATCAGCCCCAGCATTTT	CASSQARGGNQPQHF
TRBV27	-	TRBJ1-2	-	TGTGCCAGCAGTTTTCCGGGGGGCTATGGCTACACCTTC	CASSFPGGYGYTF
TRBV6-5	few	TRBJ1-1	-	TGTGCCAGCAGTCCCGGACAGAGCTACACTGAAGCTTTCTTT	CASSPGQSYTEAFF
TRBV12-3/TRBV12-4	few	TRBJ2-1	TRBD2	TGTGCCAGCACCGAGCGGGGGGGGATCAATGAGCAGTTCTTC	CASTERGGINEQFF
TRBV4-3	few	TRBJ1-3	-	TGCGCCAGCAGCCAAGATGTGGGCCACACCATATATTTT	CASSQDVGHTIYF
TRBV7-9	few	TRBJ2-7	-	TGTGCCAGCAGCTTCGGGGACGAGCAGTACTTC	CASSFGDEQYF
TRBV5-4	-	TRBJ1-2	TRBD1	TGTGCCAGCAGCTCGCCCGGGACAGGGCATGGCTACACCTTC	CASSSPGTGHGYTF